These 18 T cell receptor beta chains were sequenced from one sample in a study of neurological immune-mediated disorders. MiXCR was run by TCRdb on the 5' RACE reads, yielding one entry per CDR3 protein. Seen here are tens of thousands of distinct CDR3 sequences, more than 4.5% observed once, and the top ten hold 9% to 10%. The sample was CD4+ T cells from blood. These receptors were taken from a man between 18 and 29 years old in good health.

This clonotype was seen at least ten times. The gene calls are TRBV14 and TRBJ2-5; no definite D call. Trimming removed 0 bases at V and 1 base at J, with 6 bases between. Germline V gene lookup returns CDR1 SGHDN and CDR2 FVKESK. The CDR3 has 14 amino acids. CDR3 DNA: TGTGCCAGCAGCCAAGAAAACAGCCAAGAGACCCAGTACTTC. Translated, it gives CASSQENSQETQYF.

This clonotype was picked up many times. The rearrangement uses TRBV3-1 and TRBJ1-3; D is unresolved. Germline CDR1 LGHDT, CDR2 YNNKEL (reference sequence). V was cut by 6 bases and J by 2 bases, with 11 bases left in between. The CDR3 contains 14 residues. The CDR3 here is CASSEVMTGNTIYF. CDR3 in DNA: TGTGCCAGCAGTGAGGTTATGACTGGAAACACCATATATTTT.

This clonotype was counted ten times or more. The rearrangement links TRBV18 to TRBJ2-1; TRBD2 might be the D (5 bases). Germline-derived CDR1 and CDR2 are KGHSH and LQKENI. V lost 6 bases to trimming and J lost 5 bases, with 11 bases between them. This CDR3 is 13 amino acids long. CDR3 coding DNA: TGTGCCAGCTCTCCTACTAGGGACAATGAGCAGTTCTTC. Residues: CASSPTRDNEQFF.

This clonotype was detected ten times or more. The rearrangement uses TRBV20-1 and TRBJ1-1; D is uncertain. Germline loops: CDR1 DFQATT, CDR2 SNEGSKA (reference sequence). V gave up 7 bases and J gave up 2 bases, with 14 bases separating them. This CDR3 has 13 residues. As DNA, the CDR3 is TGCAGTGGATACCGACACACAAACACTGAAGCTTTCTTT. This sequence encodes CSGYRHTNTEAFF.

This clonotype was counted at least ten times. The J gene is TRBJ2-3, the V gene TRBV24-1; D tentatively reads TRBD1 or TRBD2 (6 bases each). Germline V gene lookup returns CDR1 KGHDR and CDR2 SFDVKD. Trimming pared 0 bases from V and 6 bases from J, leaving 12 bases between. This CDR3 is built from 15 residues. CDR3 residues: CATSDLQTGADTQYF. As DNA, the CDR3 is TGTGCCACCAGTGATTTGCAAACGGGGGCGGATACGCAGTATTTT.

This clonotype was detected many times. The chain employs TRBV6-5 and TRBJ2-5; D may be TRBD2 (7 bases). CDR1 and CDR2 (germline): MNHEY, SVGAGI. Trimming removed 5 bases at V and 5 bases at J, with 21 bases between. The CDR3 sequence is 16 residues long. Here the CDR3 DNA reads TGTGCCAGCAGTGATCCAGGCGGGGGCCTGGGGGAGACCCAGTACTTC. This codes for CASSDPGGGLGETQYF.

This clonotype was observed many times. The CDR3 region has the DNA TGTGCCAGCAGCCTCAATACACAGTATGGCTACACCTTC. Its protein product is CASSLNTQYGYTF. The chain is built from TRBV14 and TRBJ1-2; unclear D gene. Germline V gene data show CDR1 as SGHDN and CDR2 as FVKESK. The V end lost 4 bases, the J end lost 5 bases, and 11 bases lay between the germline ends. This CDR3 is 13 amino acids long.

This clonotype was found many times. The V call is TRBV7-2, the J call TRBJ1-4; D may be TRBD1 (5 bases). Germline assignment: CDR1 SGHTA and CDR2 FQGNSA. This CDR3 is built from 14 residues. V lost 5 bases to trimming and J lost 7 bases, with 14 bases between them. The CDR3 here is CASSRAGRGEKLFF. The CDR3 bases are TGTGCCAGCAGCCGGGCGGGTAGGGGTGAAAAACTGTTTTTT.

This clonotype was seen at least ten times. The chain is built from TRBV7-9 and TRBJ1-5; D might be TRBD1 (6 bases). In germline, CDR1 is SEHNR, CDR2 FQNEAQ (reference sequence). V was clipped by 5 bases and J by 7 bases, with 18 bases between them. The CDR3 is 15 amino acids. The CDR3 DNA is TGTGCCAGCAGCCCAGGGGATGGTAGGTACCAGCCCCAGCATTTT. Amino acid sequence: CASSPGDGRYQPQHF.

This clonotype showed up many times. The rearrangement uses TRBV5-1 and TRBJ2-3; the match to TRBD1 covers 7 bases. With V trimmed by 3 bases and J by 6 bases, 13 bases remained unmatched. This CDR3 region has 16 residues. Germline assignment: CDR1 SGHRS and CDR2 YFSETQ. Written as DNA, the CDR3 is TGCGCCAGCAGCTGGGGGTTCACAGGGGACGGGGATACGCAGTATTTT. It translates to CASSWGFTGDGDTQYF.

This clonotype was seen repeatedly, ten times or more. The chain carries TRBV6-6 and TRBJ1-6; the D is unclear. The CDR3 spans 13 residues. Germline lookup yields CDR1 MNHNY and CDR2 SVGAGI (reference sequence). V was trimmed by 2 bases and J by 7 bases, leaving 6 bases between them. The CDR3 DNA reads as TGTGCCAGCAGTTACGGCGCCAATTCACCCCTCCACTTT. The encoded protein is CASSYGANSPLHF.

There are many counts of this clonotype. CDR3 amino acids: CASSLGERGGLETQYF. The DNA for the CDR3 is TGTGCCAGCAGCTTGGGGGAGCGGGGGGGCCTTGAGACCCAGTACTTC. V and J are TRBV7-2 and TRBJ2-5; 10 nucleotides align to TRBD2. The V gene end was trimmed by 3 bases and the J gene end by 5 bases; junction bases not matched to a gene: 9. CDR1 and CDR2 (germline): SGHTA, FQGNSA. The CDR3 is 16 amino acids.

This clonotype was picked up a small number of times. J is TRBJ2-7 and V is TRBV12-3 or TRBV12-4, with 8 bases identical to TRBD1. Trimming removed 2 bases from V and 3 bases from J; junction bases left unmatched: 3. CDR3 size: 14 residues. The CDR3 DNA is TGTGCCAGCAGTTTACTGGACAGGGTCTACGAGCAGTACTTC. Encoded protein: CASSLLDRVYEQYF.

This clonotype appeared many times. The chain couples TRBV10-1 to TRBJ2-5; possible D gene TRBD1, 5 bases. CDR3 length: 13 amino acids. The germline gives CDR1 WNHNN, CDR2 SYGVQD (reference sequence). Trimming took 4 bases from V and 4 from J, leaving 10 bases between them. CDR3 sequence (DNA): TGCGCCAGCAGTGTTGGACACGGAGAGACCCAGTACTTC. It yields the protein CASSVGHGETQYF.

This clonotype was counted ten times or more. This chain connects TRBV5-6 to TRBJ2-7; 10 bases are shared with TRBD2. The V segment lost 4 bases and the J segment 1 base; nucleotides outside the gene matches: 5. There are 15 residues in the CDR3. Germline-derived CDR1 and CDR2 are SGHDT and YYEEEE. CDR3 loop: CASSRGLAESYEQYF. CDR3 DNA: TGTGCCAGCAGCCGAGGACTAGCGGAATCCTACGAGCAGTACTTC.

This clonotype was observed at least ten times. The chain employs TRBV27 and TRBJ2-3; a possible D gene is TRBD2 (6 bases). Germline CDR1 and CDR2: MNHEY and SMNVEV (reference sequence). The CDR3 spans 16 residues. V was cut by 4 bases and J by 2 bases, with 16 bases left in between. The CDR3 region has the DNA TGTGCCAGCAGTTCCCCGTGGGGGGACTCCACAGATACGCAGTATTTT. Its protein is CASSSPWGDSTDTQYF.

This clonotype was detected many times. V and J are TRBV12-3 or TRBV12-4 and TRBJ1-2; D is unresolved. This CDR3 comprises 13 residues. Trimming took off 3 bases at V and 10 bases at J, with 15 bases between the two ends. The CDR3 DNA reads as TGTGCCAGCAGTTTGTTAGAAGGAGTTTACTACACCTTC. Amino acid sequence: CASSLLEGVYYTF.

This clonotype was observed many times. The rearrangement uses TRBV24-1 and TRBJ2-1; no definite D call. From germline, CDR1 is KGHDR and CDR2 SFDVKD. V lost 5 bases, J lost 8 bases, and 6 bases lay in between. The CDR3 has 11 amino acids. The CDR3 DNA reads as TGTGCCACCAGTGTGGGGTATGAGCAGTTCTTC. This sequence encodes CATSVGYEQFF.